A selection of T cell receptor beta chains follows, all from one sample in a study of blood T cell repertoires in COVID-19. Sequencing was performed with immunoSEQ multiplex PCR; in TCRdb, only in-frame clones are kept and a portion is missing. The sample has about 46,000 clones; around 83% are singletons. The sequencing sample was made of PBMCs or T cells enriched from blood (not recorded which). The receptors stem from a woman in her forties or fifties who had recovered from COVID-19. The CDR3 runs from the conserved cysteine through the conserved F or W. A D gene is named only where the DNA matches it firmly. The size field is filled for only some rows; it gives once, few, many or a size class.

j_call d_call cdr3_length v_call clone_size cdr3_nt cdr3_aa
TRBJ1-5 TRBD1 16 TRBV30 - TGTGCCTGGAGTAGTGGGACAGGGAATAGCAATCAGCCCCAGCATTTT CAWSSGTGNSNQPQHF
TRBJ2-1 - 15 TRBV7-2 - TGTGCCAGCAGCAGCGCCGGGATCACCTACAATGAGCAGTTCTTC CASSSAGITYNEQFF
TRBJ1-2 - 15 TRBV28 - TGTGCCAGCAGTTACAGAGCCGGGGGGCGCTATGGCTACACCTTC CASSYRAGGRYGYTF
TRBJ2-3 TRBD2 16 TRBV9 - TGTGCCAGCAGCGTACTCCTTGGCGGGGGGACAGATACGCAGTATTTT CASSVLLGGGTDTQYF
TRBJ1-1 TRBD1 19 TRBV27 - TGTGCCAGCAGTCAAGAACCTTACGCATGGACAGGGAGGAACACTGAAGCTTTCTTT CASSQEPYAWTGRNTEAFF
TRBJ2-1 - 17 TRBV12-5 few TGTGCTAGTGGTTTAAACGGAAAGGAGAGCTCCTACAATGAGCAGTTCTTC CASGLNGKESSYNEQFF
TRBJ2-5 TRBD1 16 TRBV18 - TGTGCCAGCTCACCAATCGGACAGGGGGCAGGAGAGACCCAGTACTTC CASSPIGQGAGETQYF
TRBJ2-7 TRBD1 15 TRBV24-1 - TGTGCCACCAGTGATCCGGGACAGGGATCTTACGAGCAGTACTTC CATSDPGQGSYEQYF
TRBJ2-5 TRBD2 18 TRBV4-3 - TGCGCCAGCAGCCAAGTTTGGCGGGGGGGCCCGTCCCAAGAGACCCAGTACTTC CASSQVWRGGPSQETQYF
TRBJ2-2 TRBD1 16 TRBV28 - TGTGCCAGCAGTGAACCCGGGACAGGGGGCACCGGGGAGCTGTTTTTT CASSEPGTGGTGELFF
TRBJ1-1 - 13 TRBV29-1 - TGCAGCGTTACCAGGGATACGGACACTGAAGCTTTCTTT CSVTRDTDTEAFF
TRBJ1-2 TRBD1 13 TRBV30 - TGTGCCTGGAGTGTAACAGGGGATGGGGGCTACACCTTC CAWSVTGDGGYTF
TRBJ2-7 TRBD1 16 TRBV7-8 few TGTGCCAGCAGCTTAGAACCGGGACAGGGAACCTACGAGCAGTACTTC CASSLEPGQGTYEQYF
TRBJ2-1 TRBD2 14 TRBV19 - TGTGCCAGTAGTATGGGCGGGAGCCCCAATGAGCAGTTCTTC CASSMGGSPNEQFF
TRBJ1-1 - 16 TRBV28 - TGTGCCAGCAGTTTTTCGAGCGGGACTCAAGGAACTGAAGCTTTCTTT CASSFSSGTQGTEAFF
TRBJ1-1 TRBD1 14 TRBV5-1 - TGCGCCAGCAGCTCCGCAGGGGGGTACACTGAAGCTTTCTTT CASSSAGGYTEAFF
TRBJ2-3 - 15 TRBV7-2 - TGTGCCAGCAGTCATAAGGGGGTTAGCACAGATACGCAGTATTTT CASSHKGVSTDTQYF
TRBJ2-7 - 16 TRBV28 - TGTGCCAGCAGGACTCAGGGCGGTAGTCTCTCCTACGAGCAGTACTTC CASRTQGGSLSYEQYF
TRBJ2-1 - 14 TRBV29-1 - TGCAGTGGTGCAGGACAGTCACCCTACAATGAGCAGTTCTTC CSGAGQSPYNEQFF
TRBJ2-3 - 15 TRBV5-8 - TGTGCCAGCAGCTTGGGGGGCAGGAACACAGATACGCAGTATTTT CASSLGGRNTDTQYF
TRBJ1-5 - 12 TRBV19 - TGTGCCACCCAGGACAATTATCAGCCCCAGCATTTT CATQDNYQPQHF
TRBJ2-3 TRBD2 14 TRBV28 - TGTGCCAGCAGGAAAGCGGGAGGCACAGATACGCAGTATTTT CASRKAGGTDTQYF
TRBJ1-2 TRBD1 13 TRBV6-1 - TGTGCCAGCCTTAATGCAGGGGGGACGGGCTACACCTTC CASLNAGGTGYTF
TRBJ2-7 TRBD1 15 TRBV5-6 - TGTGCCAGCAGCTTTCCGACAGGGGGGTCCTACGAGCAGTACTTC CASSFPTGGSYEQYF
TRBJ2-7 - 13 TRBV2 - TGTGCCAGCAGTGTACAGGGAAAGTACGAGCAGTACTTC CASSVQGKYEQYF
TRBJ1-6 - 13 TRBV3-1/TRBV3-2 - TGTGCCAGCAGCCAAGCACAACCCCCACCCCTCCACTTT CASSQAQPPPLHF
TRBJ1-5 TRBD1 15 TRBV10-3 - TGTGCCATCAGTGAAGCAGGGGGGTTTAGCCAGCCCCAGCATTTT CAISEAGGFSQPQHF
TRBJ1-2 - 12 TRBV5-1 - TGCGCCAGCAGTTTTTTAGGGGAAGGCTACACCTTC CASSFLGEGYTF
TRBJ1-4 - 14 TRBV28 - TGTGCCAGCAGTTTCGCTTTAGGGGTGGAAAAACTGTTTTTT CASSFALGVEKLFF
TRBJ2-7 - 16 TRBV19 once TGTGCCACCCTCCCCGCAGGGGCCCGGAGCTCCTACGAGCAGTACTTC CATLPAGARSSYEQYF
TRBJ1-1 - 13 TRBV18 - TGTGCCAGCTCACCGGGACAAAACACTGAAGCTTTCTTT CASSPGQNTEAFF
TRBJ1-6 - 16 TRBV6-6 - TGTGCCAGCAATTGGTGGCAGGGCCCGTATAATTCACCCCTCCACTTT CASNWWQGPYNSPLHF
TRBJ2-1 - 12 TRBV5-8 - TGTGCCAGCAGCGCCCACCGGGACAACCAGTTCTTC CASSAHRDNQFF
TRBJ2-7 - 12 TRBV28 - TGTGCCAGCAGTTTAAGTACGGACGAGCAGTACTTC CASSLSTDEQYF
TRBJ1-3 - 13 TRBV29-1 - TGCAGCGTTGTCGCCCAGGCGGGAAACACCATATATTTT CSVVAQAGNTIYF
TRBJ2-7 TRBD2 15 TRBV6-2/TRBV6-3 - TGTGCCAGCACCCCAAGCGGGAGGGGATCCTACGAGCAGTACTTC CASTPSGRGSYEQYF
TRBJ1-5 - 16 TRBV5-8 few TGTGCCAGCAGCCTGAAGCGGGGGGCCAGGAATCAGCCCCAGCATTTT CASSLKRGARNQPQHF
TRBJ1-1 - 17 TRBV3-1/TRBV3-2 - TGTGCCAGCAGCCACCGAAACAGTCCCACCTTGAACACTGAAGCTTTCTTT CASSHRNSPTLNTEAFF
TRBJ1-5 - 15 TRBV4-1 - TGCGCCAGCAGCCAAGAGGGGGGGGCCGGTCAGCCCCAGCATTTT CASSQEGGAGQPQHF
TRBJ2-2 - 13 TRBV6-1 - TGTGCCAGCAGTGAGACCCGCACCGGGGGGCTGTTTTTT CASSETRTGGLFF
TRBJ1-2 - 15 TRBV28 few TGTGCCAGCAGTTCAATCAGAACTACTAACTATGGCTACACCTTC CASSSIRTTNYGYTF
TRBJ2-7 TRBD1 16 TRBV7-9 - TGTGCCAGCAGCTTAGGGTGGACAGGGGTATTCTACGAGCAGTACTTC CASSLGWTGVFYEQYF
TRBJ1-6 - 15 TRBV5-5 - TGTGCCAGCAGCTTGATGCCAGGCCATAATTCACCCCTCCACTTT CASSLMPGHNSPLHF
TRBJ2-1 - 11 TRBV20-1 - TGCAGTGTAGTAGCGCGCAATGAGCAGTTCTTC CSVVARNEQFF
TRBJ2-1 - 17 TRBV3-1/TRBV3-2 - TGTGCCAGCAGCCAACAACAGTCAACTTACCGGACTACCGAGCAGTTCTTC CASSQQQSTYRTTEQFF
TRBJ2-3 TRBD1 15 TRBV6-5 - TGTGCCAGCAGTTACGGACAGGGGGTTACAGATACGCAGTATTTT CASSYGQGVTDTQYF
TRBJ1-4 TRBD1 14 TRBV5-1 - TGCGCCAGCAGCGTAGACAGGGTGGATGAAAAACTGTTTTTT CASSVDRVDEKLFF